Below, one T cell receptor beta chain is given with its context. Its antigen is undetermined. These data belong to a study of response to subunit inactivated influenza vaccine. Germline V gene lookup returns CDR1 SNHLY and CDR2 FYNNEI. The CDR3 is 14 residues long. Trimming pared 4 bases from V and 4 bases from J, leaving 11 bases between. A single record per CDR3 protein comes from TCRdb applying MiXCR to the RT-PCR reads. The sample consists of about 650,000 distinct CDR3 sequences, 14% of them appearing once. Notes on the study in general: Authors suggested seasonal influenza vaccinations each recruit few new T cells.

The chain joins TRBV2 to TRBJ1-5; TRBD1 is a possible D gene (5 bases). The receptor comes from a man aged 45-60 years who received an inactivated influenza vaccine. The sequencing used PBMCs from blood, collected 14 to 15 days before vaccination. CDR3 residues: CASSGWGGNQPQHF. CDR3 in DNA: TGTGCCAGCAGTGGGTGGGGCGGTAATCAGCCCCAGCATTTT.